Each of the 4 T cell receptor beta chains below was sequenced from the same sample in a study of cytomegalovirus exposure and HLA in healthy donors. PCR used 60 Vbeta primers and 13 Jbeta primers. Only in-frame clones appear in the TCRdb table, and some are missing; sequencing was by immunoSEQ multiplex PCR. The table shows 100,000 to 150,000 clones, with 60% to 80% occurring only once. Material: PBMCs. These receptors were obtained from a male donor in good health and CMV-seronegative.

The V call is TRBV15, the J call TRBJ2-4; a possible D gene is TRBD2 (7 bases). Looked up from germline, CDR1 is LNHNV and CDR2 is YYDKDF (reference sequence). The CDR3 consists of 16 residues. V was clipped by 0 bases and J by 6 bases, with 15 bases between them. The CDR3 DNA sequence: TGTGCCACCAGCAGAGAGAGGGGGGGAACAAGAAACATTCAGTACTTC. It yields the protein CATSRERGGTRNIQYF.

The chain uses TRBV28 and TRBJ1-1; D is ambiguous. Germline assignment: CDR1 MDHEN and CDR2 SYDVKM. The V end lost 2 bases, the J end lost 5 bases, and 6 bases lay between the germline ends. The CDR3 extends over 12 amino acids. Here the CDR3 reads CASSLRGTEAFF. CDR3 nucleotides: TGTGCCAGCAGTTTAAGAGGTACTGAAGCTTTCTTT.

This clone appeared once. J is TRBJ1-2 and V is TRBV6-1; a weak D match, TRBD1 (5 bases). This CDR3 region has 18 residues. V was cut by 3 bases and J by 3 bases, with 23 bases left in between. Germline V CDR1 and CDR2: MNHNS, SASEGT. The DNA for the CDR3 is TGTGCCAGCAGTGACAGCGGGGCAAACAGGCCGCGTCACTATGGCTACACCTTC. It is translated as CASSDSGANRPRHYGYTF.

This rearrangement joins TRBV19 to TRBJ2-3; D is uncertain. CDR1 is LNHDA and CDR2 is SQIVND in the germline V gene (reference sequence). Trimming removed 7 bases from V and 6 bases from J, with 14 bases in between. This CDR3 has 13 residues. In DNA, the CDR3 is TGTGCCAGTACCCCCAGACCCGGGGATACGCAGTATTTT. This encodes CASTPRPGDTQYF.